This paragraph covers one T cell receptor beta chain sequence. What it binds is not known. The germline gives CDR1 SGHNT, CDR2 YYREEE (reference sequence). V was pared by 0 bases and J by 7 bases, with 14 bases between. The CDR3 covers 15 residues. CD4+ cells of the naive, central memory, regulatory and stem cell-like memory types were sorted via CD45RO/CCR7/CD25/CD127/CD95/CD27. What was sequenced were expressed TCRB transcripts, since all of the isolated RNA had been reverse transcribed. Only in-frame clones appear in the TCRdb table, and some are missing; sequencing was by immunoSEQ multiplex PCR. The sample lists under 400,000 clones, around 12% occurring once. The data belong to a study of beta chain features in type 1 diabetes. Findings of the study overall: TCRB CDR3s from Type 1 diabetes patients were moderately but significantly shorter in all four CD4+ subsets. Junctions at VDJ sites from type 1 diabetes patients had fewer insertions and more deletions.

This receptor was identified in a woman aged 18 to 35 with type 1 diabetes. The sequenced material came from naive CD4+ T cells from blood. The genes are TRBV5-4 and TRBJ2-1, with a possible D match to TRBD2 (5 bases). CDR3 sequence reads: CASSLVGSLGNEQFF. CDR3 nucleotides: TGTGCCAGCAGCTTGGTAGGGAGCTTGGGGAATGAGCAGTTCTTC.